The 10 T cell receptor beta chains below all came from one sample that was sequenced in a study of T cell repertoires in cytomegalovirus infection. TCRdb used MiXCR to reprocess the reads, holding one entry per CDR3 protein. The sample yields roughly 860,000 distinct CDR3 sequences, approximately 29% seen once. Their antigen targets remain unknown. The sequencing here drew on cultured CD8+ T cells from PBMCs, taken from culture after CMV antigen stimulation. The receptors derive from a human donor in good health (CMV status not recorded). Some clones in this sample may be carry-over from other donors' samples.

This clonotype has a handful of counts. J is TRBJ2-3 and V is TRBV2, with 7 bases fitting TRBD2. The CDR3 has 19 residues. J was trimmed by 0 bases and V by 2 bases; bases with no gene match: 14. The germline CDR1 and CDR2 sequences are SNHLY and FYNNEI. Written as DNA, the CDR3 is TGTGCCAGCAGTGAATTGGGGGGGTTTGGGGACCCGAGCACAGATACGCAGTATTTT. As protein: CASSELGGFGDPSTDTQYF.

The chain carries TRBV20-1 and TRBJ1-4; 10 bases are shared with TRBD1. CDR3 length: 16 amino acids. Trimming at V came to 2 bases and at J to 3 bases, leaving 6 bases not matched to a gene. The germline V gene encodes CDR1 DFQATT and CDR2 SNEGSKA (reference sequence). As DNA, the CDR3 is TGCAGTGCTAGACCGACAGGGGGCTTATCTAATGAAAAACTGTTTTTT. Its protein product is CSARPTGGLSNEKLFF.

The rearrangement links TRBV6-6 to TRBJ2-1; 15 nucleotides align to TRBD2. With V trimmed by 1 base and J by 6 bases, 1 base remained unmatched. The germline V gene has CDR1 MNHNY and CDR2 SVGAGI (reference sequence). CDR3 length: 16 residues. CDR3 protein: CASSYWTSGGANEQFF. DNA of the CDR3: TGTGCCAGCAGTTACTGGACTAGCGGGGGGGCCAATGAGCAGTTCTTC.

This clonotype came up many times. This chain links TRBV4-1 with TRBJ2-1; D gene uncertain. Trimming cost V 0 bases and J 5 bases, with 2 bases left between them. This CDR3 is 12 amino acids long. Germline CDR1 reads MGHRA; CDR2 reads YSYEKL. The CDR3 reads CASSQENNEQFF. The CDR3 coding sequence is TGCGCCAGCAGCCAAGAGAACAATGAGCAGTTCTTC.

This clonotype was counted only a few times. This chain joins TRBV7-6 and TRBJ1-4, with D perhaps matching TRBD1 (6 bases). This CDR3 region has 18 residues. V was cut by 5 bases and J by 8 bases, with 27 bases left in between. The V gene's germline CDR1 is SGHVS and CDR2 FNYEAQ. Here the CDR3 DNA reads TGTGCCAGCAGCCACAGCATCGGGGATCCACGCCAGGGGGAAAAACTGTTTTTT. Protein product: CASSHSIGDPRQGEKLFF.

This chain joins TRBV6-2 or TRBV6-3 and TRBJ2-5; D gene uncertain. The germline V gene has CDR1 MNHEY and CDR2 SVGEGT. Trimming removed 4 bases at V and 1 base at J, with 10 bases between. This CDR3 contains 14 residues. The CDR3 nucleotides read TGTGCCAGCAGTTTCGTTGGCGGCCAAGAGACCCAGTACTTC. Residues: CASSFVGGQETQYF.

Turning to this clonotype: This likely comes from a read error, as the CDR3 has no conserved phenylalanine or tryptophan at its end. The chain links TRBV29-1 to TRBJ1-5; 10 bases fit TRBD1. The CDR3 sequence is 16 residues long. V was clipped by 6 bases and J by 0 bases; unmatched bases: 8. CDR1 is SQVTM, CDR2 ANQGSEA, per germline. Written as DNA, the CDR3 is TGCAGCGTCCTGACAGGGGGCCCCTATAGCAATCAGCCCCAGCATTTA. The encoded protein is CSVLTGGPYSNQPQHL.

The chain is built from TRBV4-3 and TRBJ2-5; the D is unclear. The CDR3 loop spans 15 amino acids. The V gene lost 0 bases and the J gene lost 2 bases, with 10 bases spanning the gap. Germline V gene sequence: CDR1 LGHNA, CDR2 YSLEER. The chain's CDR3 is CASSQERHHQETQYF. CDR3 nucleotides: TGCGCCAGCAGCCAAGAGAGGCATCATCAAGAGACCCAGTACTTC.

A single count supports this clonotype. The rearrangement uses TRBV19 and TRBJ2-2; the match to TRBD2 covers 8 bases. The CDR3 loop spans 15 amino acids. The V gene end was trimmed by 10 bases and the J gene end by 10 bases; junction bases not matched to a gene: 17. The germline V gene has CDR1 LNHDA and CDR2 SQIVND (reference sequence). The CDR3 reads CATEPAGVAGKELFF. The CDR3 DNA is TGTGCCACGGAACCAGCGGGGGTCGCCGGCAAGGAGCTGTTTTTT.

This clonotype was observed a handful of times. The DNA for the CDR3 is TGTGCCAGCAGCTTCCAGGGGGTAATCTTTTATGACGAGCAGTACTTC. It codes for CASSFQGVIFYDEQYF. V usage is TRBV5-4 and J usage is TRBJ2-7, with TRBD1 matching over 7 bases. The CDR3 consists of 16 residues. V dropped 2 bases and J dropped 5; count of bases not matched to a gene: 13. Germline V gene data show CDR1 as SGHNT and CDR2 as YYREEE (reference sequence). The full variable domain, completed using reference TRBV5-4 and TRBJ2-7, is ETGVTQSPTHLIKTRGQQVTLRCSSQSGHNTVSWYQQALGQGPQFIFQYYREEENGRGNFPPRFSGLQFPNYSSELNVNALELDDSALYLCASSFQGVIFYDEQYFGPGTRLTVT.